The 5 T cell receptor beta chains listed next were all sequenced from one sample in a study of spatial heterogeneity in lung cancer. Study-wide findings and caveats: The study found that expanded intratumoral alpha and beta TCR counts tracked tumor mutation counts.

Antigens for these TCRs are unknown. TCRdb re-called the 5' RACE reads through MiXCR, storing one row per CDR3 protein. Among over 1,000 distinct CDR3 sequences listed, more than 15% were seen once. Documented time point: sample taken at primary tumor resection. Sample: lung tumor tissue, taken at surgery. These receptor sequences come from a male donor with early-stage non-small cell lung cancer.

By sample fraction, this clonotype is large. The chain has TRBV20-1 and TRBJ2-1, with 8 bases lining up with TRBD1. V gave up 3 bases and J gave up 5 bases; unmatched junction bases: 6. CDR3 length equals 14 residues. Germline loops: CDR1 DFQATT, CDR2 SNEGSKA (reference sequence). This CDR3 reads CSASRWTGNNEQFF. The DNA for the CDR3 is TGCAGTGCTAGTAGATGGACAGGGAACAATGAGCAGTTCTTC.

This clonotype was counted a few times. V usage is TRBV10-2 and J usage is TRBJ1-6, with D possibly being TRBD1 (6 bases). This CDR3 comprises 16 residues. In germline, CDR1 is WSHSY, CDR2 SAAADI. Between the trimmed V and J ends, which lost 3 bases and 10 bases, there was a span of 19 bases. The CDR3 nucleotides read TGCGCCAGCAGTGATCTCGGGGGCAAGGTTGGGTCACCCCTCCACTTT. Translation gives CASSDLGGKVGSPLHF.

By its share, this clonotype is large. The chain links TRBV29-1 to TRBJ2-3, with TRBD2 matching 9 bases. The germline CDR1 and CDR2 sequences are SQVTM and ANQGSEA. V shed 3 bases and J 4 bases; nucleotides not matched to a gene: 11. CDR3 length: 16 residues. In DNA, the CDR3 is TGCAGCGTTGAGGCTAGCGGGGCCTACCTTTCAGATACGCAGTATTTT. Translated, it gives CSVEASGAYLSDTQYF.

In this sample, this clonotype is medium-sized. CDR3 loop: CASSLPGALNEQYF. Here the CDR3 DNA reads TGTGCCAGCAGTTTACCAGGGGCGCTAAACGAGCAGTACTTC. The chain recombines TRBV27 with TRBJ2-7; tentatively, D is TRBD1 (6 bases). V lost 2 bases to trimming and J lost 5 bases, with 13 bases between them. The CDR3 consists of 14 residues. The germline V gene encodes CDR1 MNHEY and CDR2 SMNVEV (reference sequence).

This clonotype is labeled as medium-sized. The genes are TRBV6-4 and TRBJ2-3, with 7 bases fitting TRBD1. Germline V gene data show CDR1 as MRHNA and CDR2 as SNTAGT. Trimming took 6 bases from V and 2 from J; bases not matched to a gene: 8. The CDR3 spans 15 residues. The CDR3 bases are TGTGCCAGCAGCCAGAGGACAGGCAACACAGATACGCAGTATTTT. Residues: CASSQRTGNTDTQYF.